The entry below gives a single TCR beta chain sequence along with its context. Its antigen is unidentified. These data belong to a study of blood T cells in healthy people across ages. Notes on the study in general: Nothing was known about donor CMV status, and this possibly confounded expanded clonotype changes.

Samples each had at least 5.5 micrograms of total RNA extracted. A second 7 to 11 cycle PCR used barcoded and J-beta primers. TCRdb reprocessed the 5' RACE reads via MiXCR and lists one record per CDR3 protein. The table records about 1.7 million distinct CDR3 sequences, 28% of them present only once. This CDR3 comprises 17 residues. The sample taken for sequencing was blood. The chain recombines TRBV21-1 with TRBJ2-1; TRBD1, the table's D call, lacks a check against the DNA. TRBV21-1 is labeled a pseudogene. This receptor was obtained from a woman aged 30 to 39 in good health. CDR3 sequence reads: CASSKGVRRGVDNEQFF. CDR3 in DNA: TGTGCCAGCAGCAAAGGGGTTAGGAGGGGGGTTGACAATGAGCAGTTCTTC.